This T cell receptor beta chain was found in a study of cytomegalovirus exposure and HLA in healthy donors. Broader study findings: Only CMV serostatus was available as immune exposure information. According to reports, the classifier identified cytomegalovirus status with high specificity and sensitivity.

There are 14 residues in the CDR3. Germline V gene sequence: CDR1 GTSNPN, CDR2 SVGIG (reference sequence). V dropped 0 bases and J dropped 4; count of bases not matched to a gene: 1. Details on this clone: Antigen unknown.

Vbeta (60) and Jbeta (13) primers were used in the PCR. The table came from immunoSEQ multiplex PCR; TCRdb's copy has only in-frame clones and leaves some out. The sample has about 300,000 clones; 86% are singletons. The V gene is TRBV30, the J gene TRBJ2-5, with TRBD2 matching 11 bases. The receptor was isolated from a middle-aged man in good health and CMV-seropositive. Sequenced input: PBMCs. The CDR3 bases are TGTGCCTGGAGTGTACTAGCGGGAGTAGAGACCCAGTACTTC. This sequence encodes CAWSVLAGVETQYF.